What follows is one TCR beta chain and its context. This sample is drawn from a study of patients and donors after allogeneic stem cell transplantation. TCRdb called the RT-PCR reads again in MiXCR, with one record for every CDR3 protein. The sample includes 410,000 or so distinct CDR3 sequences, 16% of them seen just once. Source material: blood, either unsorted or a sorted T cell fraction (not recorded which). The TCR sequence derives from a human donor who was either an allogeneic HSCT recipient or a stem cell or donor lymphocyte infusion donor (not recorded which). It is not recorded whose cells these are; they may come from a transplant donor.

For the CDR3, the DNA is TGTGCCAGCAGCCCGCGGGGCGTTGCCGGGGAGCTGTTTTTT. Translating it yields CASSPRGVAGELFF. V gene TRBV4-2 combines with J gene TRBJ2-2; possible D gene TRBD2, 6 bases. Trimming took 4 bases from V and 6 from J, leaving 12 bases between them. This CDR3 has 14 residues. Germline CDR1 and CDR2: LGHNA and YNFKEQ.